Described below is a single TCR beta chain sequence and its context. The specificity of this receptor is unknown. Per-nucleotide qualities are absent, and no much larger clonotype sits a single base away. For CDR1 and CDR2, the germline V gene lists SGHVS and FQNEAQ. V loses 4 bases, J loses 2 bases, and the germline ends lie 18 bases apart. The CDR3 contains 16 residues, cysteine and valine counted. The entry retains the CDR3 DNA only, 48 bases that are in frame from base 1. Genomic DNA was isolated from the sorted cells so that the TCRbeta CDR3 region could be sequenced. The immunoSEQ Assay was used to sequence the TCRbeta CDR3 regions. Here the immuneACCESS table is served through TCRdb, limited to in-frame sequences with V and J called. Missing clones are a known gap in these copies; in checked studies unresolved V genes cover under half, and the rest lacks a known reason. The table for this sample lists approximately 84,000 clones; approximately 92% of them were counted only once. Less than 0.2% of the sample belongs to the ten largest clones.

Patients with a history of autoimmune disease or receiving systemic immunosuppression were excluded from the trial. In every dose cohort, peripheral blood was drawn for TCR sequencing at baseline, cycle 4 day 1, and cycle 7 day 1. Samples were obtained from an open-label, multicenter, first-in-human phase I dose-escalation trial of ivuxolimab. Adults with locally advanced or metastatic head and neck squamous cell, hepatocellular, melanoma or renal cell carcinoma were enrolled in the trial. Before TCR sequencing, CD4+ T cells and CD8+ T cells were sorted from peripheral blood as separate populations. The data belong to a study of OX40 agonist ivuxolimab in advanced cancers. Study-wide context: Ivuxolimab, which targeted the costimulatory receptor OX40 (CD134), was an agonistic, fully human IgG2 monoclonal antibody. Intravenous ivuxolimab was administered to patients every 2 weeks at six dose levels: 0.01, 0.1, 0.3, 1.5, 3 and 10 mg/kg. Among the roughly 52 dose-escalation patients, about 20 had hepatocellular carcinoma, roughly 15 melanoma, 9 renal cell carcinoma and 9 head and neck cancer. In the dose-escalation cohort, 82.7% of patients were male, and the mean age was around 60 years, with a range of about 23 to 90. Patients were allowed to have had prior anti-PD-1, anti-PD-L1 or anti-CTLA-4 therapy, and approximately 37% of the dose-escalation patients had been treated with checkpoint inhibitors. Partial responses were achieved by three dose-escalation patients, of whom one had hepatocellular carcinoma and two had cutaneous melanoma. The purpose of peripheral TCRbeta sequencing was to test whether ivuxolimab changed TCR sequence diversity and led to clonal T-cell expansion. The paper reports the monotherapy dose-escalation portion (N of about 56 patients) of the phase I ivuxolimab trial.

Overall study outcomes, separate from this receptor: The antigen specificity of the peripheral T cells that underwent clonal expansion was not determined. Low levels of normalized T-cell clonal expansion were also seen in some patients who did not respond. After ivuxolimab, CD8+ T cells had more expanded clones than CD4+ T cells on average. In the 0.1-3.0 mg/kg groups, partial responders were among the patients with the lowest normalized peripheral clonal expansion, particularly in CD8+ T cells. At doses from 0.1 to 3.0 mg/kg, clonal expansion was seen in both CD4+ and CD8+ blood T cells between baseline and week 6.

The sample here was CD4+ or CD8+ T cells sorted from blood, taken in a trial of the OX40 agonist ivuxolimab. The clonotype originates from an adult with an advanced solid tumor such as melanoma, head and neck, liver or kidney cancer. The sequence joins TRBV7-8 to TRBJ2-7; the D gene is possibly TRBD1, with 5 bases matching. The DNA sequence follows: TGTGCCAGCAGCTCGCAAGGGGTTACTGGAACCTACGAGCAGTACGTC. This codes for CASSSQGVTGTYEQYV.